The present TCR beta chain was sequenced within a study of cytotoxic CD8 clonotypes in ibrutinib-treated CLL (dated by TCRdb to the early 2020s). Notes on the research overall: In this cohort, 15 patients were treatment-naive and about ten were relapsed/refractory, while some 18 had unmutated IGHV. Samples averaged approximately 260,000 productive templates and tens of thousands of productive rearrangements. Cryopreserved peripheral blood mononuclear cells were collected at three points: before therapy, at response, and at either sustained remission or disease progression. Response samples were taken after a median of approximately a year on treatment, ranging from about 6 to 40 months. Patients were still on ibrutinib when every remission and progressive disease sample was collected. Responses were partial in about 25 patients and complete in 2; after median approximately 66 months follow-up, about 14 stayed in remission and some twelve progressed. Of the 86 participants in the trial, 26 had longitudinal samples available. On the study overall, not on this receptor specifically: Sampling times were not matched between patients in sustained remission and patients whose disease was progressing, and lymph node repertoires were not examined. At baseline, clonality was higher than in age-matched healthy donors and showed a strong correlation with circulating CD8+ T-cell counts. Clonality increased at ibrutinib response, stayed stable in sustained remission, and fell back toward baseline at progression. Public clonotypes were rare and either contracted or stayed stable during treatment, and the rise in clonality at ibrutinib response reflected the expansion of private clonotypes.

A MiSeq instrument was used for deep resolution sequencing, which targeted depths ranging from 1 in 1 million up to 1 in 200,000 T cells, with coverage averaging 10x for each clonotype. TCR beta libraries were generated with the immunoSEQ hsTCRB Kit. As for how the authors treated the data: Data were analyzed with ImmunoSEQ Data Assistant and ImmunoSEQ Analyzer, with V, D and J genes assigned per IMGT definitions. Clonality, which ranges from 0 to 1, was calculated by subtracting the normalized Shannon entropy of productive rearrangement frequencies from one. Only overrepresented clonotypes making up at least 0.05% of the repertoire of each patient were included in the public clonotype analysis. Around 12 age-matched healthy donor repertoires from immuneACCESS were used as controls for clonality. As stored in TCRdb, this immuneACCESS dataset retains in-frame rearrangements with V and J assigned. A fraction of the clones does not appear; measured against another copy, unresolved V genes explain less than half of the discrepancy, and the remainder lacks a known reason. From that table come the V and J calls and clone size; the DNA was used to work out D and trimming. The sample yields 40,000 or so clones; 50% to 80% were counted once. The top ten hold roughly a fifth of the sample.

The sample's time point label is to be understood as: around 2 years on ibrutinib. Approximately 2 micrograms of genomic DNA were extracted from cryopreserved PBMCs for TCR beta library preparation. Longitudinal blood samples from CLL patients on ibrutinib monotherapy were analyzed using high-throughput TCR beta sequencing. Patients were enrolled in a phase 2 open-label single-center ibrutinib monotherapy trial. V loses 3 bases of germline sequence and J loses 6 bases, and the interval between the two ends is 9 bases. From the cysteine up to the phenylalanine, the CDR3 has a length of 13 residues. Only CDR3 DNA remains: 39 bases, in frame from the first base. From the germline V gene, CDR1 is SNHLY and CDR2 is FYNNEI. A few counts support this clone. There is no known antigen for this receptor. No qualities accompany the bases; no much larger clone lies one base away.

The sequenced sample was PBMCs, obtained after 24 months of ibrutinib treatment. The chain uses TRBV2 and TRBJ1-5; the D gene cannot be named for sure. The receptor was isolated from a human donor with chronic lymphocytic leukemia. The CDR3 corresponds to CASSEGWGQPQHF. In nucleotide form, the sequence is TGTGCCAGCAGTGAGGGCTGGGGTCAGCCCCAGCATTTT. With the rest looked up from the reference TRBV2 and TRBJ1-5 genes rather than sequenced, the full variable domain is EPEVTQTPSHQVTQMGQEVILRCVPISNHLYFYWYRQILGQKVEFLVSFYNNEISEKSEIFDDQFSVERPDGSNFTLKIRSTKLEDSAMYFCASSEGWGQPQHFGDGTRLSIL.